The clone carrying this T cell receptor beta chain was seen only once. What it binds is not known. TCRdb's copy holds only in-frame clones and misses some; the assay was immunoSEQ multiplex PCR. Of 73,000 or so clones listed, around 82% are singletons. These data originate in a study of T cell responses to AZD1222 COVID-19 vaccine. Study overall: Researchers grouped second doses given at about 4 or about 12 weeks into one pool. General study findings and limits: Within unmutated variant regions lay the reported targets of nearly half of spike-specific TCRs.

The V and J ends lost 6 bases and 11 bases, in that order; junction bases with no gene match: 11. The CDR3 length is 13 residues. J is TRBJ1-1 and V is TRBV12-3 or TRBV12-4, with 8 bases fitting TRBD1. Source: peripheral blood, taken on day 0 of AZD1222 vaccination. The sequence was obtained from an adult in good health. The chain's CDR3 is CASSRGQGGSAFF. CDR3 in DNA: TGTGCCAGCAGCCGAGGACAGGGTGGATCGGCTTTCTTT.